This entry concerns a single T cell receptor beta chain. The sample belongs to a study of blood T cell repertoires in COVID-19. The overall study: Both acute and convalescent COVID-19 samples were obtained from the United States, Italy and Spain. PBMCs, B-cell-depleted T cells, or T cells were the source of the cDNA or gDNA that made up the material.

CDR3 length: 15 residues. Germline V CDR1 and CDR2: SGHDT, YYEEEE. V was pared by 2 bases and J by 6 bases, with 5 bases of the junction left unmatched. Original handling: Using reference gene primer amplification, nucleated cell counts were estimated. The table came from immunoSEQ multiplex PCR; TCRdb's copy has only in-frame clones and leaves some out. The DNA gave D and trimming, while V, J and clone size come from that table. The table lists around 260,000 clones, approximately 86% of them singletons. The origin of this receptor is a human donor in a cohort sampled during active COVID-19. The source material was peripheral blood. The chain joins TRBV5-6 to TRBJ1-5; 10 positions match TRBD1. For the CDR3, the DNA is TGTGCCAGCAGCTTTTCGGGACAGGGGTCTCAGCCCCAGCATTTT. Encoded protein: CASSFSGQGSQPQHF.